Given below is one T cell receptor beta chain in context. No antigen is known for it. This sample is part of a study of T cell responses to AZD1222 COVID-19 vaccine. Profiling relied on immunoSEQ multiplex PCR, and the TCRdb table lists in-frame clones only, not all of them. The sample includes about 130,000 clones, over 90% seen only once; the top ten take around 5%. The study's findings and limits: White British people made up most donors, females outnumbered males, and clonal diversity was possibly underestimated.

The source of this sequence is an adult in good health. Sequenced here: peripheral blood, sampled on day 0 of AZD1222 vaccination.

DNA of the CDR3: TGTGCCAGCAGCCTTAACACTGAAGCTTTCTTT. Translated: CASSLNTEAFF. This chain connects TRBV5-4 to TRBJ1-1; D is unclear. The V end lost 4 bases, the J end lost 2 bases, and 3 bases lay between the germline ends. The CDR3 spans 11 residues. CDR1 is SGHNT and CDR2 is YYREEE in the germline V gene (reference sequence).